Below are 23 T cell receptor beta chains sequenced from a single sample in a study of beta chain features in type 1 diabetes. Study-level results: Across all four CD4+ subsets, people with type 1 diabetes showed modestly shorter TCRB CDR3s.

The antigens for these receptors are not known. The sequenced template was cDNA made from the entire isolated RNA. The assay was immunoSEQ multiplex PCR, and TCRdb's table has in-frame clones only and misses some. The table shows 500,000 to 650,000 clones, with around 11% occurring only once. Sequencing was performed on naive CD4+ T cells from blood. The source of these receptors is a man aged 25 to 45 with type 1 diabetes.

V and J are TRBV7-2 and TRBJ2-6; TRBD1 matches at 11 bases. The CDR3 is made up of 17 amino acids. V was pared by 3 bases and J by 2 bases, with 3 bases of the junction left unmatched. In germline, CDR1 is SGHTA, CDR2 FQGNSA. The CDR3 coding sequence is TGTGCCAGCAGCTTCTCGGACAGGGGGCCTGGGGCCAACGTCCTGACTTTC. Translated: CASSFSDRGPGANVLTF.

The sample holds a few counts of this clone. The chain is built from TRBV5-1 and TRBJ1-3; D is unresolved. V lost 1 base and J 4 bases, leaving 15 bases between the germline ends. CDR1 is SGHRS and CDR2 is YFSETQ in the germline V gene. CDR3 length: 16 residues. The CDR3 DNA reads TGCGCCAGCAGCTTGCGGGAGGTGACGTCCGGAAACACCATATATTTT. This translates into CASSLREVTSGNTIYF.

The J gene is TRBJ1-5, the V gene TRBV5-1; the match to TRBD1 covers 11 bases. The V and J ends lost 4 bases and 4 bases, in that order; junction bases with no gene match: 7. Germline CDR1 is SGHRS and CDR2 is YFSETQ. The CDR3 totals 16 residues. The CDR3 DNA sequence: TGCGCCAGCAGCAAAGGGGGGACAGGGGGTAATCAGCCCCAGCATTTT. Its translation: CASSKGGTGGNQPQHF.

There are a few counts of this clone. The chain uses TRBV6-6 and TRBJ1-2; D ambiguous. The CDR3 is 12 residues long. CDR1 is MNHNY, CDR2 SVGAGI, per germline (reference sequence). Trimming removed 3 bases from V and 7 bases from J, with 9 bases in between. The CDR3 DNA reads TGTGCCAGCAGTTATCTCGGCCGTGGCTACACCTTC. It yields the protein CASSYLGRGYTF.

This clone has more than one count but fewer than ten. The CDR3 here is CASSSPGARRGEQFF. The DNA for the CDR3 is TGTGCCAGCAGTTCCCCTGGAGCCCGCCGGGGTGAGCAGTTCTTC. This chain connects TRBV28 to TRBJ2-1, with D possibly matching TRBD2 (5 bases). CDR1 MDHEN and CDR2 SYDVKM come from the germline V gene. The CDR3 has 15 amino acids. Trimming removed 4 bases from V and 9 bases from J, with 19 bases in between.

The genes are TRBV11-3 and TRBJ1-1; D is unresolved. CDR3 length equals 12 residues. The ends were cut back, 3 bases at V and 8 bases at J, with 10 bases in the middle. Germline V gives CDR1 SGHNT, CDR2 YENEEA. The CDR3 spells CASSFGRLEAFF. The CDR3 coding sequence is TGTGCCAGCAGCTTTGGGAGACTCGAAGCTTTCTTT. The full variable domain, its missing parts supplied by reference TRBV11-3 and TRBJ1-1, is EAGVVQSPRYKIIEKKQPVAFWCNPISGHNTLYWYLQNLGQGPELLIRYENEEAVDDSQLPKDRFSAERLKGVDSTLKIQPAELGDSAVYLCASSFGRLEAFFGQGTRLTVV.

The V gene is TRBV7-6, the J gene TRBJ2-7; the match to TRBD2 covers 8 bases. Germline-derived CDR1 and CDR2 are SGHVS and FNYEAQ. The J segment lost 4 bases and the V segment lost 4 bases, leaving 6 bases of the junction unmatched. The length of the CDR3 is 14 residues. CDR3 region: CASSSTTSVYEQYF. CDR3 nucleotides: TGTGCCAGCAGCTCGACGACTAGCGTATACGAGCAGTACTTC. The entire variable domain, with the rest obtained from reference TRBV7-6 and TRBJ2-7, is as follows: GAGVSQSPRYKVTKRGQDVALRCDPISGHVSLYWYRQALGQGPEFLTYFNYEAQQDKSGLPNDRFSAERPEGSISTLTIQRTEQRDSAMYRCASSSTTSVYEQYFGPGTRLTVT.

The chain links TRBV5-8 to TRBJ2-5; D is possibly TRBD2 (6 bases). This CDR3 spans 15 amino acids. V lost 0 bases, J lost 2 bases, and 11 bases lay in between. Germline loops: CDR1 SGHTS, CDR2 YDEGEE. Written as DNA, the CDR3 is TGTGCCAGCAGCTTGGGGTCGGCGGGGCAAGAGACCCAGTACTTC. As protein: CASSLGSAGQETQYF.

This CDR3 reads CASSLYRGDGKLFF. CDR3 coding DNA: TGTGCCAGCAGTTTATATAGGGGGGACGGAAAACTGTTTTTT. The chain recombines TRBV27 with TRBJ1-4; TRBD1 is a possible D gene (6 bases). Germline V CDR1 and CDR2: MNHEY, SMNVEV (reference sequence). Trimming took 1 base from V and 10 from J, leaving 13 bases between them. The CDR3 is 14 residues long.

This clone was found a few times. J is TRBJ2-4 and V is TRBV5-1, with D perhaps matching TRBD1 (6 bases). This CDR3 contains 15 residues. Trimming shortened V by 4 bases and J by 0 bases, and 11 bases separated the two germline ends. The V gene's germline CDR1 is SGHRS and CDR2 YFSETQ. The CDR3 region is CASSPMDRAKNIQYF. The CDR3 DNA follows: TGCGCCAGCAGCCCGATGGACAGAGCCAAAAACATTCAGTACTTC.

Concerning this clone itself: The same CDR3 also results from other DNA sequences found in this sample. The chain links TRBV9 to TRBJ2-7; tentatively, D is TRBD2 (5 bases). CDR3 size: 14 residues. From germline, CDR1 is SGDLS and CDR2 YYNGEE. V lost 3 bases to trimming and J lost 0 bases, with 10 bases between them. The CDR3, as DNA: TGTGCCAGCAGCGCCCGGACTGGCTCCTACGAGCAGTACTTC. Translation gives CASSARTGSYEQYF.

Many counts were recorded for this clone. The chain links TRBV11-3 to TRBJ2-1; no clear D gene. Germline CDR1 is SGHNT and CDR2 is YENEEA. The CDR3 has 12 amino acids. V was clipped by 1 base and J by 3 bases, with 1 base between them. This chain's CDR3 is CASSLVYNEQFF. The CDR3 bases are TGTGCCAGCAGCTTAGTCTACAATGAGCAGTTCTTC.

This clone was observed a handful of times. V is TRBV10-3 and J is TRBJ1-5; no clear D. Trimming cost V 0 bases and J 6 bases, with 6 bases left between them. Germline CDR1 and CDR2: ENHRY and SYGVKD. The CDR3 length is 13 residues. This chain's CDR3 is CAISESTGQPQHF. The CDR3 DNA is TGTGCCATCAGTGAGTCGACTGGTCAGCCCCAGCATTTT.

This clone came up a few times. The chain recombines TRBV5-1 with TRBJ2-6; D gene unclear. The germline V gene encodes CDR1 SGHRS and CDR2 YFSETQ. The CDR3 has 15 residues. Trimming stripped 0 bases from V and 0 bases from J, with 4 bases between. This CDR3 is CASSLVPSGANVLTF. CDR3 coding DNA: TGCGCCAGCAGCTTGGTCCCCTCTGGGGCCAACGTCCTGACTTTC.

This clone has a handful of counts. The chain uses TRBV13 and TRBJ1-6; D is perhaps TRBD1 (5 bases). This CDR3 region has 12 residues. The germline V gene has CDR1 PRHDT and CDR2 FYEKMQ (reference sequence). Trimming removed 6 bases at V and 12 bases at J, with 12 bases between. In nucleotides, the CDR3 is TGTGCCAGCAGTCAACAGGATAGACCCCTCCACTTT. This codes for CASSQQDRPLHF.

The chain recombines TRBV7-2 with TRBJ1-4; maybe TRBD1 (6 bases). This CDR3 is 13 amino acids long. The ends were cut back, 4 bases at V and 12 bases at J, with 15 bases in the middle. Per the germline V gene, CDR1 is SGHTA and CDR2 is FQGNSA. The DNA for the CDR3 is TGTGCCAGCAGCTCCGATCCCCCAGGGGAACTGTTTTTT. It is translated as CASSSDPPGELFF.

This chain connects TRBV4-3 to TRBJ1-5; TRBD1 agrees at 7 bases. V dropped 4 bases and J dropped 6; count of bases not matched to a gene: 6. The CDR3 extends over 14 amino acids. Germline V gene sequence: CDR1 LGHNA, CDR2 YSLEER. The CDR3 protein is CASSLDRVGQPQHF. DNA for the CDR3: TGCGCCAGCAGCCTAGACAGGGTGGGTCAGCCCCAGCATTTT.

V is TRBV7-2 and J is TRBJ1-2; tentative D call: TRBD1 (6 bases). This CDR3 region has 14 residues. Germline CDR1 reads SGHTA; CDR2 reads FQGNSA. V shed 5 bases and J shed 6 bases, with 16 bases lying between them. This CDR3 is CASSLSTTGHGYTF. CDR3 sequence (DNA): TGTGCCAGCAGCCTATCTACTACAGGGCATGGCTACACCTTC.

The V gene is TRBV7-8, the J gene TRBJ1-6; D uncertain. The germline V gene has CDR1 SGHVS and CDR2 FQNEAQ. V dropped 1 base and J dropped 9 bases, with 4 bases sitting between them. The CDR3 contains 12 residues. The CDR3 spells CASSLESSPLHF. In DNA form, the CDR3 reads TGTGCCAGCAGCTTAGAAAGTTCACCCCTCCACTTT. The full variable domain, completed using reference TRBV7-8 and TRBJ1-6, is GAGVSQSPRYKVAKRGQDVALRCDPISGHVSLFWYQQALGQGPEFLTYFQNEAQLDKSGLPSDRFFAERPEGSVSTLKIQRTQQEDSAVYLCASSLESSPLHFGNGTRLTVT.

This clone was seen more than once but under ten times. The chain employs TRBV19 and TRBJ2-1; D is possibly TRBD1 (5 bases). The CDR3 covers 15 residues. Germline assignment: CDR1 LNHDA and CDR2 SQIVND (reference sequence). Trimming cost V 5 bases and J 1 base, with 12 bases left between them. CDR3 sequence: CASSWGQASYNEQFF. Here the CDR3 DNA reads TGTGCCAGTAGTTGGGGCCAGGCGTCCTACAATGAGCAGTTCTTC.

V and J are TRBV7-8 and TRBJ2-1, with 8 bases matching TRBD1. Germline V gene data show CDR1 as SGHVS and CDR2 as FQNEAQ. This CDR3 comprises 14 residues. With 7 bases clipped from V and 7 bases from J, the junction kept 9 bases outside the gene matches. In DNA form, the CDR3 reads TGTGCCAGCAAACCGAACCGGACAGGGAATGAGCAGTTCTTC. Protein: CASKPNRTGNEQFF.

This clone has a handful of counts. This sequence joins TRBV30 and TRBJ1-5; unclear D gene. This CDR3 has 14 amino acids. Germline CDR1 and CDR2: GTSNPN and SVGIG (reference sequence). Trimming cost V 2 bases and J 7 bases, with 15 bases left between them. CDR3 loop: CAWSHGSPGQPQHF. The CDR3 nucleotides are TGTGCCTGGAGTCACGGGTCACCTGGGCAGCCCCAGCATTTT. The full variable domain, completed using reference TRBV30 and TRBJ1-5, is SQTIHQWPATLVQPVGSPLSLECTVEGTSNPNLYWYRQAAGRGLQLLFYSVGIGQISSEVPQNLSASRPQDRQFILSSKKLLLSDSGFYLCAWSHGSPGQPQHFGDGTRLSIL.

This clone has more than one count but fewer than ten. The CDR3 spells CASGSGRGEKLFF. In DNA, the CDR3 is TGTGCCAGCGGCTCAGGTCGGGGTGAAAAACTGTTTTTT. The rearrangement uses TRBV19 and TRBJ1-4; unclear D gene. Germline lookup yields CDR1 LNHDA and CDR2 SQIVND (reference sequence). This CDR3 contains 13 residues. V was cut by 9 bases and J by 7 bases, with 15 bases left in between.